This T cell receptor beta chain was recovered during a study of blood T cell repertoires in COVID-19. Whole-study context: T cells, B-cell-depleted T cells, or PBMCs supplied cDNA or gDNA.

Participants, 18 to 89 years old, spanned under 25 US areas. Original processing notes: Scientists estimated how many nucleated cells there were by amplifying reference gene primers. The table came from immunoSEQ multiplex PCR; TCRdb's copy has only in-frame clones and leaves some out. V, J and clone size derive from that table, while D and trimming were established from the DNA sequence. The sample carries 200,000 or so clones, approximately 80% recorded once. The CDR3 has 15 amino acids. V was pared by 1 base and J by 4 bases, with 12 bases between. Germline assignment: CDR1 SGHRS and CDR2 YFSETQ. The chain is built from TRBV5-1 and TRBJ1-5; D gene ambiguous. This TCR was sampled from a woman in her 40s with acute COVID-19. Specimen: PBMCs or T cells enriched from blood (not recorded which). The CDR3 nucleotides are TGCGCCAGCAGCTTGCTTCCCGAGGGAAATCAGCCCCAGCATTTT. As protein: CASSLLPEGNQPQHF.